This T cell receptor beta chain was found in a study of early T cells in non-severe SARS-CoV-2 infection. On the study more broadly: The chains were unpaired, and the sequenced material was bulk RNA from unsorted whole blood.

Tagging with unique molecular identifiers was applied to individual cDNA molecules. TCRdb reanalysed the 5' RACE reads using MiXCR and keeps one entry per CDR3 protein. Found here are some 70,000 distinct CDR3 sequences, more than 9% of them singletons; the top ten hold 3.9%. This clonotype has at least ten counts. Its antigen remains unknown. Per germline, CDR1 SGDLS and CDR2 YYNGEE. V lost 6 bases to trimming and J lost 8 bases, with 20 bases between them. This CDR3 spans 14 amino acids. The study's findings and limits: Anti-spike CD8 responses were favored in VDJdb matching, and private and CD4 specificities were missed.

The J gene is TRBJ1-2, the V gene TRBV9; D is undetermined. The sequence was obtained from an adult who was a healthcare worker with PCR-confirmed SARS-CoV-2 infection or an uninfected control (not recorded which). The sequenced sample consisted of whole blood. The CDR3 DNA is TGTGCCAGCAACCTTAGAGACTCCGGAGGGGGCTACACCTTC. It is translated as CASNLRDSGGGYTF. Variable domain in full (rest from reference TRBV9 and TRBJ1-2): DSGVTQTPKHLITATGQRVTLRCSPRSGDLSVYWYQQSLDQGLQFLIQYYNGEERAKGNILERFSAQQFPDLHSELNLSSLELGDSALYFCASNLRDSGGGYTFGSGTRLTVV.